Included here is one TCR beta chain sequence, with context. Its target is not known. cDNA reverse transcribed from extracted RNA served as the sequencing template. Here immunoSEQ multiplex PCR was the method, and the copy in TCRdb shows in-frame clones only, minus some. The data hold a few hundred thousand clones, with approximately 60% observed a single time. The data were obtained in a study of CD8+ T cells in alopecia areata. The wider study: Tofacitinib therapy lasting 6 to 18 months was followed by 6 months off drug.

CDR3 length: 15 amino acids. Looked up from germline, CDR1 is SGHDT and CDR2 is YYEEEE. The junction had 6 bases not matched to a gene; V was cut back by 4 bases and J by 3 bases. Treatment given: oral pan-JAK inhibitor, 5-10 mg twice daily. Lesional scalp tissue (obtained by punch biopsy) and peripheral blood were collected from alopecia areata patients. Study-level findings and limits: Against the mouse data, patients shared TCRs less clearly, possibly for HLA reasons.

V gene TRBV5-6 combines with J gene TRBJ1-5; 8 nucleotides agree with TRBD1. The sequence was collected from a human donor with alopecia areata. The input for sequencing was CD4+ T cells sorted from blood, taken around week 53, from a patient treated with tofacitinib. CDR3 nucleotide sequence: TGTGCCAGCAGCGGTGGGACAGGCCACAATCAGCCCCAGCATTTT. It yields the protein CASSGGTGHNQPQHF.